A single sample is the source of the 3 T cell receptor beta chains below, sequenced in a study of shared clonotypes between healthy human individuals. The assay was immunoSEQ multiplex PCR, and TCRdb's table has in-frame clones only and misses some. Of about 1 million clones in the sample, approximately 72% were seen once. The specimen sequenced was memory CD4+ T cells sorted from blood. Subset given: CD45RA-negative fraction. The receptor source for this set is a man between 18 and 35 years old in good health.

The chain joins TRBV7-2 to TRBJ1-1; TRBD1 aligns across 9 bases. The CDR3 is 12 residues long. Germline CDR1 is SGHTA and CDR2 is FQGNSA. The V and J ends lost 3 bases and 11 bases, in that order; junction bases with no gene match: 4. The DNA of the CDR3 is TGTGCCAGCAGCTTGGACAGGGGTACGGCTTTCTTT. Its translation: CASSLDRGTAFF.

The chain uses TRBV29-1 and TRBJ2-7, with D perhaps TRBD1 (5 bases). This CDR3 has 12 amino acids. The germline CDR1 and CDR2 sequences are SQVTM and ANQGSEA. The CDR3 spells CSTYRSSYEQYF. The CDR3 bases are TGCAGTACGTACAGGAGCTCCTACGAGCAGTACTTC.

The CDR3 DNA follows: TGTGCCAGTAGCCGAAGGACAGGAGGGAGCACAGATACGCAGTATTTT. Protein sequence: CASSRRTGGSTDTQYF. This chain uses TRBV19 with TRBJ2-3; tentative D call: TRBD1 (7 bases). Germline assignment: CDR1 LNHDA and CDR2 SQIVND (reference sequence). This CDR3 is built from 16 residues. The V and J ends lost 6 bases and 0 bases respectively, with 16 bases between them.